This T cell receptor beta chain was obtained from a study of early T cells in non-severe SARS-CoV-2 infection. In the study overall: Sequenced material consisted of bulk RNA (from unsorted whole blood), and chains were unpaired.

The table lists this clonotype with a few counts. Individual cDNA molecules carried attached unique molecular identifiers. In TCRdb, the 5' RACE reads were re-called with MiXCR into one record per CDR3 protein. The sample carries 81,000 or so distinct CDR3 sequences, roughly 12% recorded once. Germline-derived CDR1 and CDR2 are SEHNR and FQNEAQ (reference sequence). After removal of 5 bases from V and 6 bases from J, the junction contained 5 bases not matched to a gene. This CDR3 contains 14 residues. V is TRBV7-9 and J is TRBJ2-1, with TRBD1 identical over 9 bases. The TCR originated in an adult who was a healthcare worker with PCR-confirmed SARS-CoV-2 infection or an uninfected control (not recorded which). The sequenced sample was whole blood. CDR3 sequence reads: CASSRDREGNEQFF. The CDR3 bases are TGTGCCAGCAGCCGGGACAGGGAGGGCAATGAGCAGTTCTTC.